A single T cell receptor beta chain is shown here with its context. Its antigen is undetermined. Germline V gene sequence: CDR1 SEHNR, CDR2 FQNEAQ (reference sequence). Trimming took 4 bases from V and 9 from J, leaving 25 bases between them. The CDR3 spans 16 residues. Sequenced by immunoSEQ multiplex PCR; TCRdb stores in-frame clones only, minus some. The sample gives some 2,100,000 clones, around 93% of which show up once; roughly 1.7% is in the top ten. Positively selected for CCR7, the CD45RO-negative cells used as naive CD8 cells excluded terminally differentiated effector memory CD45RA+ cells. This sample is part of a study of shared clonotypes between healthy human individuals. Study-wide points: What rarefaction showed was incomplete sorted-subset sequencing despite large depth.

The V call is TRBV7-9, the J call TRBJ2-7; tentatively, D is TRBD1 (8 bases). The specimen sequenced was naive CD8+ T cells from PBMCs. This sequence originates from a man aged 18 to 35 in good health. Some clones in this sample may be carry-over from other donors' samples. CDR3 DNA sequence: TGTGCCAGCAGCTCCATAATACAGGGGGGGGAGCTAGTGCAGTACTTC. Residues: CASSSIIQGGELVQYF.